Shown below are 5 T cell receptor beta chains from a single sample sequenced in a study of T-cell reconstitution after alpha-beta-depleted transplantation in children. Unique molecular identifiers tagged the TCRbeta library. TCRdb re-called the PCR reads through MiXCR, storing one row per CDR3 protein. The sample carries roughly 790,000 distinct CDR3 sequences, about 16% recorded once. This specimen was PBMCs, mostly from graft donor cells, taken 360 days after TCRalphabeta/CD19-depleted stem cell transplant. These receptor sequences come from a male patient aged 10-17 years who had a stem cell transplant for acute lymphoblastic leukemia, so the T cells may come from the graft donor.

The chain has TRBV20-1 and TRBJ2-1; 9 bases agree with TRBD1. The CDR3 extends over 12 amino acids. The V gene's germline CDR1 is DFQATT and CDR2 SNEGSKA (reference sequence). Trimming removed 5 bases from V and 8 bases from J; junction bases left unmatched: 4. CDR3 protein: CSALRQGDEQFF. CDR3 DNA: TGCAGTGCTCTTAGACAGGGGGATGAGCAGTTCTTC.

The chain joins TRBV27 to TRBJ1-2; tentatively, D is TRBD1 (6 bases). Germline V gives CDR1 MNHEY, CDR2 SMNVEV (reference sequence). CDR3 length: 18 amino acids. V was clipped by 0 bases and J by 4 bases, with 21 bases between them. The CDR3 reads CASSLSTTGHGSLYGYTF. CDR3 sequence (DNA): TGTGCCAGCAGTTTATCGACGACAGGCCACGGCTCGCTCTATGGCTACACCTTC.

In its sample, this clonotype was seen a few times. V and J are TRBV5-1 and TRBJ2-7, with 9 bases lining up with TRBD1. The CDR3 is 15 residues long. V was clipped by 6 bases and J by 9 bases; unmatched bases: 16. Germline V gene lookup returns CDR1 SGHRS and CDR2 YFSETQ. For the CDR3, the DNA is TGCGCCAGCAATTCCGGGACAGGGAATTTAAGGGGGCAGTACTTC. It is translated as CASNSGTGNLRGQYF.

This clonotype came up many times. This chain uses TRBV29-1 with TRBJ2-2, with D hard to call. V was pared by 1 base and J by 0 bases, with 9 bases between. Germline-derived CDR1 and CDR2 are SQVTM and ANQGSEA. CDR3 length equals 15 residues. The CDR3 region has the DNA TGCAGCGTTGAAGGGCAGGAGCCGAACACCGGGGAGCTGTTTTTT. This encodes CSVEGQEPNTGELFF.

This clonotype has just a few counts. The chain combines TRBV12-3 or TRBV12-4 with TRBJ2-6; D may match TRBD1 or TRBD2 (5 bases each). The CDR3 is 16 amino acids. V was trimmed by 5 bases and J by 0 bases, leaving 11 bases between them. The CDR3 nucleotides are TGTGCCAGCAGTCCGGGACCAATCTCTGGGGCCAACGTCCTGACTTTC. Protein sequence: CASSPGPISGANVLTF.